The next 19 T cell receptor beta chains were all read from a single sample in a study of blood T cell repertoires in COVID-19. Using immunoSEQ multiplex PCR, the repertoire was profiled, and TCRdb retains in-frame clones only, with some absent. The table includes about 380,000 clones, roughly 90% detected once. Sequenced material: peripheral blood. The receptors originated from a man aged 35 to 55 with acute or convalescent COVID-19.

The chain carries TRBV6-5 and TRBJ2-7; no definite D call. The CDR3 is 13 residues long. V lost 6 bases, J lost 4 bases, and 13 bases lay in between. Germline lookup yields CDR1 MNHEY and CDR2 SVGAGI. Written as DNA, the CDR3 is TGTGCCAGCAGCCGCGCCGAGGAATACGAGCAGTACTTC. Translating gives CASSRAEEYEQYF.

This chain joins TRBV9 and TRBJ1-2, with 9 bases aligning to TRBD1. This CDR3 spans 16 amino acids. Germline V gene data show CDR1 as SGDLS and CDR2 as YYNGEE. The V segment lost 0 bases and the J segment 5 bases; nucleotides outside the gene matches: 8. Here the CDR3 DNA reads TGTGCCAGCAGCGTAGGCACAGGGGGCGGATCTTATGGCTACACCTTC. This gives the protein CASSVGTGGGSYGYTF.

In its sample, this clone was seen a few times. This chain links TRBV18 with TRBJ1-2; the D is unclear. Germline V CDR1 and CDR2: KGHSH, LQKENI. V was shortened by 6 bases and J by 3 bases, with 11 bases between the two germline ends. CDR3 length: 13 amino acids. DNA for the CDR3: TGTGCCAGCTCCCTAGGAAGTGACTATGGCTACACCTTC. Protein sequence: CASSLGSDYGYTF.

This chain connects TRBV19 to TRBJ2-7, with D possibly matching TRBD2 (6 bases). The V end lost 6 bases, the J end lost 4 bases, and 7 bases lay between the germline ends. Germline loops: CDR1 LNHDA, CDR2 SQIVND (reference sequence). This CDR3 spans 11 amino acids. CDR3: CASREGYEQYF. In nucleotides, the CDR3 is TGTGCCAGTAGGGAGGGGTACGAGCAGTACTTC.

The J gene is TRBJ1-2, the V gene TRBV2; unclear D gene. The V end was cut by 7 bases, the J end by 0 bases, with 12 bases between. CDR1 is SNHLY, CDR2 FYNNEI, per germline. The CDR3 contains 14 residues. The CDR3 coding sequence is TGTGCCAGCAATTTCCAACGGGCTAACTATGGCTACACCTTC. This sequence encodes CASNFQRANYGYTF. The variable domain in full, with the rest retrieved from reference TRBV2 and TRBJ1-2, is EPEVTQTPSHQVTQMGQEVILRCVPISNHLYFYWYRQILGQKVEFLVSFYNNEISEKSEIFDDQFSVERPDGSNFTLKIRSTKLEDSAMYFCASNFQRANYGYTFGSGTRLTVV.

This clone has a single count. CDR3 region: CASAGVVVAGVLYEQYF. CDR3 sequence (DNA): TGTGCCAGCGCGGGGGTAGTGGTAGCGGGAGTTCTCTACGAGCAGTACTTC. The chain is built from TRBV27 and TRBJ2-7, with 9 bases aligning to TRBD2. Germline trimming cut 8 bases from V and 3 bases from J; bases unmatched to any gene: 17. The length of the CDR3 is 17 residues. The germline V gene has CDR1 MNHEY and CDR2 SMNVEV (reference sequence).

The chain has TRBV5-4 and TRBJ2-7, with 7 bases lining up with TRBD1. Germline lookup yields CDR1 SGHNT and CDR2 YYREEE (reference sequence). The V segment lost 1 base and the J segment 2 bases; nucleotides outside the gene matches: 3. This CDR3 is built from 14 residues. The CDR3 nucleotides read TGTGCCAGCAGCTTGTGGGGACAGACCTACGAGCAGTACTTC. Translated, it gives CASSLWGQTYEQYF.

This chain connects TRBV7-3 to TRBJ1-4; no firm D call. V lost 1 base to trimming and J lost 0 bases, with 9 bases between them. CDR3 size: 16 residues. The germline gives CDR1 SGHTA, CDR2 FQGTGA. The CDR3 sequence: CASSLRGPATNEKLFF. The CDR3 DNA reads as TGTGCCAGCAGCTTAAGAGGGCCAGCAACTAATGAAAAACTGTTTTTT. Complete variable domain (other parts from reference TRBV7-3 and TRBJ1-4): GAGVSQTPSNKVTEKGKYVELRCDPISGHTALYWYRQSLGQGPEFLIYFQGTGAADDSGLPNDRFFAVRPEGSVSTLKIQRTERGDSAVYLCASSLRGPATNEKLFFGSGTQLSVL.

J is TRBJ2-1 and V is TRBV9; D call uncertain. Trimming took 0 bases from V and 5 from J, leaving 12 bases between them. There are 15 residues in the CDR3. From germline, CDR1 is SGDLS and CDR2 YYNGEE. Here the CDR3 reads CASSVDGSSHNEQFF. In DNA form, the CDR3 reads TGTGCCAGCAGCGTAGATGGTAGCAGCCACAATGAGCAGTTCTTC.

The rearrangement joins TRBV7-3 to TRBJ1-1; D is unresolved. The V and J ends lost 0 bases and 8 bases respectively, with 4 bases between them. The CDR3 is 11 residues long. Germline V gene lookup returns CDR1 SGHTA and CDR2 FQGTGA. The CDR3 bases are TGTGCCAGCAGCTTAACCGGGGAAGCTTTCTTT. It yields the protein CASSLTGEAFF.

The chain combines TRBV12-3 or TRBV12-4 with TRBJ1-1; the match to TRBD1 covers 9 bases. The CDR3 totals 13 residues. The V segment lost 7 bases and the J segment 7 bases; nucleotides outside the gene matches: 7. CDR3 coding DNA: TGTGCCAGCATGCTAGACAGGGGGAATGAAGCTTTCTTT. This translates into CASMLDRGNEAFF.

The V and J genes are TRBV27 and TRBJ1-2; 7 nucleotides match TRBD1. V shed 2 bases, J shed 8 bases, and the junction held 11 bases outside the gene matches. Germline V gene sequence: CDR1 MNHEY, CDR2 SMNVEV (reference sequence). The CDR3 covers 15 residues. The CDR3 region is CASSLDGGRGEGYTF. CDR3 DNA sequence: TGTGCCAGCAGTTTAGATGGGGGCAGGGGGGAGGGCTACACCTTC.

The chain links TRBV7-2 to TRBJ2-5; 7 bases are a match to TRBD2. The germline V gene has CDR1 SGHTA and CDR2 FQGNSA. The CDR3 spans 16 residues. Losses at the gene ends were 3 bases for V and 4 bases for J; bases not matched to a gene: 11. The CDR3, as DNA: TGTGCCAGCAGCTTCGTAGCGGGTGGATGGGGAGAGACCCAGTACTTC. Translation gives CASSFVAGGWGETQYF.

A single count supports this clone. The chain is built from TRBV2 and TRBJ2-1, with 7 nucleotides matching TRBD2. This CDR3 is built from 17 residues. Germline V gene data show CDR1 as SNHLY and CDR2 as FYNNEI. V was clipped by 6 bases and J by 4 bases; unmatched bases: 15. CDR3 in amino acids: CASSGGSHPAPYNEQFF. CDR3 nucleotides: TGTGCCAGCAGCGGGGGGTCCCATCCGGCCCCTTACAATGAGCAGTTCTTC. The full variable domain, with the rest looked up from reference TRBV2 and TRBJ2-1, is EPEVTQTPSHQVTQMGQEVILRCVPISNHLYFYWYRQILGQKVEFLVSFYNNEISEKSEIFDDQFSVERPDGSNFTLKIRSTKLEDSAMYFCASSGGSHPAPYNEQFFGPGTRLTVL.

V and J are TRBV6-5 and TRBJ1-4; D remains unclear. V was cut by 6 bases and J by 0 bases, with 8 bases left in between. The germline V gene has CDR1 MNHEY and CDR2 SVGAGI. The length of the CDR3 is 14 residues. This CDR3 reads CASSDGATNEKLFF. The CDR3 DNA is TGTGCCAGCAGCGACGGGGCAACTAATGAAAAACTGTTTTTT.

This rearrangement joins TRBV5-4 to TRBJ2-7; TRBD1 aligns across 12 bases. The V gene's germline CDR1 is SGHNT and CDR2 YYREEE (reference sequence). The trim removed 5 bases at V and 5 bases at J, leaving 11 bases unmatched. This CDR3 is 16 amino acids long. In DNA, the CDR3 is TGTGCCAGCAGTTCCGGGACAGGGGGCTTTCGCGACGAGCAGTACTTC. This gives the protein CASSSGTGGFRDEQYF.

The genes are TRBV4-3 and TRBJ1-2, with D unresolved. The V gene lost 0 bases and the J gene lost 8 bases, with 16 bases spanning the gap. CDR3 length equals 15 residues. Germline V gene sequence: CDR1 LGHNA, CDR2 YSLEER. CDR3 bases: TGCGCCAGCAGCCAAGAATACTACCGTCCTGGGGGCTACACCTTC. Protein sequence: CASSQEYYRPGGYTF.

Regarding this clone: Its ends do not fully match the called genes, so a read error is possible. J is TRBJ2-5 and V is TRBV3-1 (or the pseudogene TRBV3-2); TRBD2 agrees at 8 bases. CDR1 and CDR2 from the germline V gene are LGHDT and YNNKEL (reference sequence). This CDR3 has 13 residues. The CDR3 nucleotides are TGTGCCAGCAGCCAAGGGCCCAGCGGGGGCCGGGACTTC. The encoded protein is CASSQGPSGGRDF.

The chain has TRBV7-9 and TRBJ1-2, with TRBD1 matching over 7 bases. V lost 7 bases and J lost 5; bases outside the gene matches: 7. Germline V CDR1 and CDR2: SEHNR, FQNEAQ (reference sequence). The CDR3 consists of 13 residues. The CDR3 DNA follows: TGTGCCAGCACCCCGACAGGGTTGTATGGCTACACCTTC. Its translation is CASTPTGLYGYTF. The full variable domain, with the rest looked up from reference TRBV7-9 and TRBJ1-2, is DTGVSQNPRHKITKRGQNVTFRCDPISEHNRLYWYRQTLGQGPEFLTYFQNEAQLEKSRLLSDRFSAERPKGSFSTLEIQRTEQGDSAMYLCASTPTGLYGYTFGSGTRLTVV.